One and the same sample provided the 16 T cell receptor beta chains below, sequenced in a study of blood T cells in healthy people across ages. A sample-barcoded 5' primer and a J-beta primer mix were used in a second PCR of about 7 to 12 cycles. Via MiXCR, TCRdb re-called the 5' RACE reads, giving one row per CDR3 protein. The data hold about 670,000 distinct CDR3 sequences, with around two fifths observed a single time. The sample was blood. Receptors were obtained from a man older than 75 in good health.

Many counts were recorded for this clonotype. This sequence joins TRBV20-1 and TRBJ2-1; D may match TRBD1 or TRBD2 (5 bases each). With 5 bases removed from V and 10 bases from J, the gap between germline ends came to 18 bases. CDR1 and CDR2 from the germline V gene are DFQATT and SNEGSKA (reference sequence). This CDR3 is 13 amino acids long. CDR3 loop: CSASRQFSGEQFF. The CDR3 region has the DNA TGCAGTGCTTCAAGACAGTTTTCGGGGGAGCAGTTCTTC.

A remark on this clonotype: With a much larger clone just one base away, this may be a read error. The chain joins TRBV12-3 or TRBV12-4 to TRBJ2-2, with D possibly TRBD2 on 5 matching bases. This CDR3 has 13 residues. The CDR3 is CVSSRTRPGELFF. As DNA, the CDR3 is TGTGTCAGCAGCCGTACTAGGCCCGGGGAGCTGTTTTTT.

This clonotype has only a few counts. V is TRBV7-2 and J is TRBJ2-7, with D perhaps TRBD1 (6 bases). The ends were cut back, 0 bases at V and 3 bases at J, with 9 bases in the middle. This CDR3 has 14 amino acids. In germline, CDR1 is SGHTA, CDR2 FQGNSA. The chain's CDR3 is CASSLARGDYEQYF. CDR3 in DNA: TGTGCCAGCAGCTTAGCCAGGGGAGACTACGAGCAGTACTTC.

V gene TRBV6-4 combines with J gene TRBJ2-7; D perhaps matches TRBD1 (7 bases). CDR3 size: 14 residues. The germline V and J ends were trimmed by 5 bases and 3 bases, with 14 bases remaining between them. In germline, CDR1 is MRHNA, CDR2 SNTAGT. The CDR3 sequence: CASSPAGGNYEQYF. The CDR3 DNA is TGTGCCAGCAGTCCGGCAGGGGGGAACTACGAGCAGTACTTC.

CDR3 region: CASSYHGGDTGELFF. CDR3 DNA: TGTGCCAGCAGTTACCACGGCGGCGACACCGGGGAGCTGTTTTTT. The chain joins TRBV6-2 or TRBV6-3 to TRBJ2-2; D is unclear. CDR1 and CDR2 (germline): MNHEY, SVGEGT. This CDR3 has 15 amino acids. V was cut by 2 bases and J by 3 bases, with 10 bases left in between.

Ten or more counts support this clonotype. The chain links TRBV6-2 or TRBV6-3 to TRBJ2-5; no reliable D call. The V and J ends lost 6 bases and 9 bases respectively, with 17 bases between them. The CDR3 is 13 residues long. Germline CDR1 is MNHEY and CDR2 is SVGEGT. The CDR3 DNA reads TGTGCCAGCAGCAACTGGACGAATGGGGCCCAGTACTTC. The encoded protein is CASSNWTNGAQYF.

The rearrangement links TRBV27 to TRBJ2-7; D possibly corresponds to TRBD1 (6 bases). V gave up 5 bases and J gave up 0 bases, with 17 bases separating them. The germline CDR1 and CDR2 sequences are MNHEY and SMNVEV (reference sequence). This CDR3 is 16 amino acids long. The CDR3 loop is CASSPDTGTSSYEQYF. The CDR3, as DNA: TGTGCCAGCAGTCCGGATACAGGGACATCCTCCTACGAGCAGTACTTC.

The CDR3 loop reads CASKSDRYEQYF. The CDR3 DNA sequence: TGTGCCAGCAAAAGCGACCGCTACGAGCAGTACTTC. This sequence joins TRBV28 and TRBJ2-7; D is ambiguous. Trimming took off 7 bases at V and 3 bases at J, with 10 bases between the two ends. Germline assignment: CDR1 MDHEN and CDR2 SYDVKM. The CDR3 runs to 12 residues.

Only a few counts were recorded for this clonotype. The chain has TRBV11-3 and TRBJ2-1; D may correspond to TRBD1 or TRBD2 (5 bases each). Germline values: CDR1 SGHNT, CDR2 YENEEA. Trimming pared 4 bases from V and 5 bases from J, leaving 15 bases between. The length of the CDR3 is 15 residues. The CDR3 protein is CASSYRGTRDNEQFF. The DNA of the CDR3 is TGTGCCAGCAGCTATCGGGGCACTAGGGACAATGAGCAGTTCTTC.

This clonotype has just a few counts. The chain has TRBV10-3 and TRBJ2-1, with TRBD2 matching 8 bases. This CDR3 comprises 14 residues. CDR1 and CDR2 from the germline V gene are ENHRY and SYGVKD. V lost 3 bases, J lost 8 bases, and 6 bases stayed unmatched. The CDR3 here is CAISEPGGGDEQFF. For the CDR3, the DNA is TGTGCCATCAGTGAACCGGGGGGGGGCGATGAGCAGTTCTTC.

This chain connects TRBV11-2 to TRBJ2-3; tentatively, D is TRBD2 (5 bases). Trimming cost V 3 bases and J 0 bases, with 16 bases left between them. There are 17 residues in the CDR3. Germline CDR1 and CDR2: SGHAT and FQNNGV. The CDR3 DNA sequence: TGTGCCAGCAGCTTGTCGCAACTAGGCCCTAGCACAGATACGCAGTATTTT. Translating gives CASSLSQLGPSTDTQYF.

The chain has TRBV2 and TRBJ2-5; 9 bases agree with TRBD2. CDR1 and CDR2 (germline): SNHLY, FYNNEI. The V segment lost 6 bases and the J segment 5 bases; nucleotides outside the gene matches: 10. CDR3 length equals 15 residues. The CDR3 here is CASRPKGLAGETQYF. The DNA of the CDR3 is TGTGCCAGCAGGCCTAAGGGACTAGCTGGGGAGACCCAGTACTTC.

This clonotype came up a few times. The chain carries TRBV7-2 and TRBJ2-3; 14 nucleotides align to TRBD2. There are 17 residues in the CDR3. Germline CDR1 and CDR2: SGHTA and FQGNSA. The junction had 12 bases not matched to a gene; V was cut back by 4 bases and J by 9 bases. The CDR3 sequence is CASSSHPTSGRAVTQYF. The CDR3 nucleotides read TGTGCCAGCAGCTCCCACCCGACTAGCGGGAGGGCCGTCACGCAGTATTTT.

A note on this clonotype: A read error is possible here, since a much larger clone lies one base away. The rearrangement joins TRBV20-1 to TRBJ1-4; D gene ambiguous. Germline-derived CDR1 and CDR2 are DFQATT and SNEGSKA (reference sequence). The CDR3 totals 12 residues. For the CDR3, the DNA is TGCAGTGCAGACAAGTCTAATGAAGAACTGTTTTTT. Its translation: CSADKSNEELFF.

This sequence joins TRBV9 and TRBJ2-1, with D possibly TRBD2 on 5 matching bases. TRBJ2-7 matches the DNA end more closely, so the J call is doubtful. CDR1 SGDLS and CDR2 YYNGEE come from the germline V gene. The CDR3 is 16 residues long. The CDR3 region has the DNA TGTGCCAGCAGCGATTCCGACGGGAACTCCTACAATGAGCAGTACTTC. Its protein product is CASSDSDGNSYNEQYF.

Only a few counts were recorded for this clonotype. The chain combines TRBV6-6 with TRBJ1-4; the D gene is possibly TRBD1 (5 bases). V lost 0 bases and J lost 3, with 11 bases in between. This CDR3 contains 16 residues. Germline CDR1 reads MNHNY; CDR2 reads SVGAGI (reference sequence). The CDR3 is CASSYSRGPPNEKLFF. The CDR3 DNA sequence: TGTGCCAGCAGTTACTCTCGGGGACCGCCTAATGAAAAACTGTTTTTT.